This T cell receptor (beta chain) was observed in a study of CD8+CD57+ T cells in acquired aplastic anemia. Study-level background: Sorting CD4+ and CD8+ cells gave DNA averaging roughly 3.2 ug. CD4+ cells from healthy donors averaged around 9.9 million reads. General study results and limits: Significant differences in CD8+ Simpson's diversity were not observed between patients and controls.

Genomic DNA was employed as the template in profiling TCR beta VDJ and CDR3. Using its own MiXCR run on the reads, TCRdb lists one record per CDR3 protein. The sample yields some 210,000 distinct CDR3 sequences, approximately 57% seen once. Worth noting for this clonotype: Its antigen is unknown. Germline and junction disagree at one end, which may indicate a read error.

Germline CDR1 is SNHLY and CDR2 is FYNNEI. This CDR3 comprises 9 residues. Material for sequencing was sorted CD4+, CD8+, or CD8+CD57+ T cells (not recorded which) from PBMCs. This chain uses TRBV2 with TRBJ2-1; 9 bases agree with TRBD1. The receptor comes from a human donor in good health. CDR3 nucleotides: TGTGCCAGCAACCGGGACAGGGCCTTC. It encodes CASNRDRAF.